The clone carrying this T cell receptor beta chain was seen a handful of times. The sample originates from a study of T cells in Graves' hyperthyroidism and ophthalmopathy. Researchers amplified the TCR beta CDR3 regions from RNA transcripts. The primer set for the first-round RT-PCR of the TCR CDR3 was HTBI. TCRdb reprocessed the multiplex PCR reads via MiXCR and lists one record per CDR3 protein. The sample includes 550,000 to 850,000 distinct CDR3 sequences, approximately 18% of them seen just once. Trimming took 4 bases from V and 5 from J, leaving 15 bases between them. CDR1 and CDR2 from the germline V gene are SGDLS and YYNGEE. The CDR3 length is 15 residues.

The V and J genes are TRBV9 and TRBJ2-2; D remains ambiguous. This clonotype was obtained from a woman between 45 and 65 years old with Graves' hyperthyroidism that later progressed to Graves' ophthalmopathy. Source material: blood. The CDR3 here is CASSHLSDGTGELFF. The CDR3 DNA follows: TGTGCCAGCAGCCACCTATCGGACGGGACCGGGGAGCTGTTTTTT.